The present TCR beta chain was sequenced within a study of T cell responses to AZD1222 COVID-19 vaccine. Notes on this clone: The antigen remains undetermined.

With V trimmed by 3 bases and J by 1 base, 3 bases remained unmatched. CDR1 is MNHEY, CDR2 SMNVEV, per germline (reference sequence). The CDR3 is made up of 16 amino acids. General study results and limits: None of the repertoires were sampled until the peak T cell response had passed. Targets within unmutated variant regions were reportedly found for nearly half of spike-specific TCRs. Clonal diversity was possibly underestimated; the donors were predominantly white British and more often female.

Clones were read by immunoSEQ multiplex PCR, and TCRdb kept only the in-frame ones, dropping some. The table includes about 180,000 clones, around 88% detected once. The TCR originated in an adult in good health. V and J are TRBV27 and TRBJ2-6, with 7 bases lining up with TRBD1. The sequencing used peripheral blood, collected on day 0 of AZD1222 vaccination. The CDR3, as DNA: TGTGCCAGCAGTTTCACGGACAGGTCTGGGGCCAACGTCCTGACTTTC. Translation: CASSFTDRSGANVLTF.